A single TCR beta chain is shown here with its context. Antigen unknown. The data were taken from a study of T cell repertoires in cytomegalovirus infection. Study context: Shared public TCR beta signatures pointed to both CMV infection and a matching HLA type.

TCRdb reprocessed the reads with MiXCR, giving one entry per CDR3 protein. In the table there are hundreds of thousands of distinct CDR3 sequences, 33% of which are singletons. Germline trimming cut 5 bases from V and 7 bases from J; bases unmatched to any gene: 11. The CDR3 spans 15 residues. Germline CDR1 and CDR2: MNHNS and SASEGT. Regarding the study as a whole: Across the ex vivo response, the dominant clonotypes were HLA-C-restricted CMV-specific TCR beta clonotypes. Carriage of CMV together with the relevant HLA was identifiable through cumulative public TCR beta family frequency.

The sequence was obtained from a human donor in good health (CMV status not recorded). Some clones in this sample may be carry-over from other donors' samples. The V gene is TRBV6-1, the J gene TRBJ2-3; the match to TRBD2 covers 8 bases. The specimen comprised cultured PBMCs, sampled from culture after CMV antigen stimulation. In nucleotides, the CDR3 is TGTGCCAGCAGTAATGTAGCGGGAACTACTCATACGCAGTATTTT. This codes for CASSNVAGTTHTQYF.